Sequencing of this T cell receptor beta chain was carried out in a study of T cell changes during pregnancy in multiple sclerosis. The CDR3 covers 14 residues. The V gene end was trimmed by 6 bases and the J gene end by 2 bases; junction bases not matched to a gene: 4. Per germline, CDR1 SGHAT and CDR2 FQNNGV. The table came from immunoSEQ multiplex PCR; TCRdb's copy has only in-frame clones and leaves some out. The sample lists about 80,000 clones, 90% to 95% occurring once. The chain links TRBV11-2 to TRBJ2-7, with 10 nucleotides matching TRBD2. The sequencing here drew on peripheral blood, taken before pregnancy. This TCR was sampled from a female donor with multiple sclerosis, enrolled in a pregnancy study. CDR3 nucleotide sequence: TGTGCCAGCAGTTACGGGACTAGCGCCTACGAGCAGTACTTC. This encodes CASSYGTSAYEQYF.